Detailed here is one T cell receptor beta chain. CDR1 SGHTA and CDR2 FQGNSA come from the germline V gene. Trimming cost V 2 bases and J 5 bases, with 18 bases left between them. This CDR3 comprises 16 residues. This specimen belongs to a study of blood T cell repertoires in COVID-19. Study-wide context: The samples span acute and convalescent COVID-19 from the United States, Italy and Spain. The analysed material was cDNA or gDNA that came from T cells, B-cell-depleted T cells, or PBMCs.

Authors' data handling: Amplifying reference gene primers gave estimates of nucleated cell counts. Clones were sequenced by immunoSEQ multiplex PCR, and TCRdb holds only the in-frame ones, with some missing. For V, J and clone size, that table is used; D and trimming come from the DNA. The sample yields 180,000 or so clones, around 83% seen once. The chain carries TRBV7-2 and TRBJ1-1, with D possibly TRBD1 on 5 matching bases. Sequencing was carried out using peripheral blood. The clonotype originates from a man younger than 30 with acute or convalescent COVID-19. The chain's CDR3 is CASSLYPPGYETEAFF. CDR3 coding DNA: TGTGCCAGCAGCTTATACCCCCCAGGGTATGAAACTGAAGCTTTCTTT. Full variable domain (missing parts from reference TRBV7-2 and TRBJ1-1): GAGVSQSPSNKVTEKGKDVELRCDPISGHTALYWYRQSLGQGLEFLIYFQGNSAPDKSGLPSDRFSAERTGGSVSTLTIQRTQQEDSAVYLCASSLYPPGYETEAFFGQGTRLTVV.